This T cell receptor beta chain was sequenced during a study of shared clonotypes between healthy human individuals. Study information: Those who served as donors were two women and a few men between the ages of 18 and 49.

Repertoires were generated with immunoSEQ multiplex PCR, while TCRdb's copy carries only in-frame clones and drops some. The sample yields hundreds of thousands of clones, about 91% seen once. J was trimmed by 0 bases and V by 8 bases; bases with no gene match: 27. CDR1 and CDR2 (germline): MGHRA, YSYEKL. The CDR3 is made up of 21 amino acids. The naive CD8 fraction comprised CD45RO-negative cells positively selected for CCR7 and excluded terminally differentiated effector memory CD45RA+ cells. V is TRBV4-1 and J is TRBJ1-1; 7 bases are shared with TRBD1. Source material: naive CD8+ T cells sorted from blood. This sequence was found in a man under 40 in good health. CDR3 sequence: CASRGKNPEEGALSLNTEAFF. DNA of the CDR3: TGCGCCAGCCGCGGAAAAAACCCGGAGGAGGGGGCTTTGTCGTTGAACACTGAAGCTTTCTTT.